Given below is one T cell receptor beta chain in context. These data belong to a study of CXCR4 blockade with PD-1 therapy in pancreatic cancer. This CDR3 spans 15 amino acids. The ends lost 0 bases at V and 6 bases at J; junction bases unmatched: 4. Germline loops: CDR1 MGHDK, CDR2 SYGVNS. Libraries were prepared by immunoSEQ multiplex PCR; TCRdb keeps only in-frame clonotypes and omits some of them. Found here are a few thousand clones, approximately 42% of them singletons; the top ten hold approximately 27%. The rearrangement uses TRBV25-1 and TRBJ2-3, with 9 bases lining up with TRBD2. Material for sequencing was tumor tissue. The TCR was taken from a human donor with pancreatic ductal adenocarcinoma. CDR3 DNA sequence: TGTGCCAGCAGTGAATATATTAGCGGGGGTGATACGCAGTATTTT. Protein product: CASSEYISGGDTQYF.